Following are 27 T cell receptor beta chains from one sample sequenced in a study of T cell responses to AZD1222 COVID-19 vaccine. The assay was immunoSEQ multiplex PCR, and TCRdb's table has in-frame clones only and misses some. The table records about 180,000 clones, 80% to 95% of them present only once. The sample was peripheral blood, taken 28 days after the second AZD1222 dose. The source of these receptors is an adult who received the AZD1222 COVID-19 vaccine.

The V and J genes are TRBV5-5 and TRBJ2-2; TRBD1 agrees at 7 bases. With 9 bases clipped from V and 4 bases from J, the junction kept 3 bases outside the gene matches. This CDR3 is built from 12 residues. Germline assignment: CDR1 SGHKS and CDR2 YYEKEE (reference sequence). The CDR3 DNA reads TGTGCCACACAGGGGAGCACCGGGGAGCTGTTTTTT. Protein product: CATQGSTGELFF.

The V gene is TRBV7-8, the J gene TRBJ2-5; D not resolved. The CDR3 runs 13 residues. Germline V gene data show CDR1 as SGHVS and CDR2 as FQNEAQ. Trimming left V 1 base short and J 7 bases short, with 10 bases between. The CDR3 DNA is TGTGCCAGCAGCTTAGTAAACGTAGGGACCCAGTACTTC. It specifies CASSLVNVGTQYF. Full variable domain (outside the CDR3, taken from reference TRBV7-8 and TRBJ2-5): GAGVSQSPRYKVAKRGQDVALRCDPISGHVSLFWYQQALGQGPEFLTYFQNEAQLDKSGLPSDRFFAERPEGSVSTLKIQRTQQEDSAVYLCASSLVNVGTQYFGPGTRLLVL.

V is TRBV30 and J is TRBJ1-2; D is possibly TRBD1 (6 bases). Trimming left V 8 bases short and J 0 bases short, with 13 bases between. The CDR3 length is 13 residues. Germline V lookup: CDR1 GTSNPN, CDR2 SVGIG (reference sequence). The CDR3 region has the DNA TGTGCCGGCACAGGGATAGCTAACTATGGCTACACCTTC. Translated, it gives CAGTGIANYGYTF.

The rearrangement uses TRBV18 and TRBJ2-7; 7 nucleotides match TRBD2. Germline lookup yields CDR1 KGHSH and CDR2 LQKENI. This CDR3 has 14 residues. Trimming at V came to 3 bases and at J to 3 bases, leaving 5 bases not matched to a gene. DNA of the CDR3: TGTGCCAGCTCACCCGGACTAGACGGCTACGAGCAGTACTTC. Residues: CASSPGLDGYEQYF.

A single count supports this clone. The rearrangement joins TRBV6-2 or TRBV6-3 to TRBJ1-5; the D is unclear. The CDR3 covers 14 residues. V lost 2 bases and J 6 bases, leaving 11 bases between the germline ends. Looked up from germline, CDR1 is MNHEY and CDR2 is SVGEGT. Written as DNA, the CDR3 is TGTGCCAGCAGTTACCTCCTCAACGGTCAGCCCCAGCATTTT. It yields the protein CASSYLLNGQPQHF.

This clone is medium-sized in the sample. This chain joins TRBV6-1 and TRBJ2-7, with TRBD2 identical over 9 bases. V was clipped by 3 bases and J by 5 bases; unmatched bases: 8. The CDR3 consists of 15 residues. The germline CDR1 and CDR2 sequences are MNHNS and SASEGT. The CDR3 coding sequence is TGTGCCAGCAGTGATGAGGCAGCGGGGGGCCACGAGCAGTACTTC. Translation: CASSDEAAGGHEQYF.

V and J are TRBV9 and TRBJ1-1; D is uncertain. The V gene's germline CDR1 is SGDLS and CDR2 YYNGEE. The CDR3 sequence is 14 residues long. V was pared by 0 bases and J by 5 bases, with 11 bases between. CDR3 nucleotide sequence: TGTGCCAGCAGCGTAGGAGAGGGTCAGACTGAAGCTTTCTTT. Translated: CASSVGEGQTEAFF.

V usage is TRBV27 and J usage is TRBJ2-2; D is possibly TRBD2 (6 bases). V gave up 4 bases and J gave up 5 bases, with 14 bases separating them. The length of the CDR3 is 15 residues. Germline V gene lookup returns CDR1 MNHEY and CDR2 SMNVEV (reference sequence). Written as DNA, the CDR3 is TGTGCCAGCAGTTCCACTAGCCTATGGACCGGGGAGCTGTTTTTT. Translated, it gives CASSSTSLWTGELFF.

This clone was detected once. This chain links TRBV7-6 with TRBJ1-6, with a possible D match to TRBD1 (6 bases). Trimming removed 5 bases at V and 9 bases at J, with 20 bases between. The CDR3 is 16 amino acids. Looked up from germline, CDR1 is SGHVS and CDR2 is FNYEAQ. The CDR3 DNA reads TGTGCCAGCAGCCCATACAGGGATGGACGGCTTTCACCCCTCCACTTT. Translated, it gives CASSPYRDGRLSPLHF.

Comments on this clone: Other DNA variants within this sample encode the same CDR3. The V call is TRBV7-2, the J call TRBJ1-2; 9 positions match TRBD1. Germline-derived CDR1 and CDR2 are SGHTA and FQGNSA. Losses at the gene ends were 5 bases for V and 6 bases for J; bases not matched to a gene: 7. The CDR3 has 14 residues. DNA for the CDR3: TGTGCCAGCAGCCCAGGACAGGGGAGAGATGGCTACACCTTC. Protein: CASSPGQGRDGYTF. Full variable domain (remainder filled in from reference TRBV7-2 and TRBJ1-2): GAGVSQSPSNKVTEKGKDVELRCDPISGHTALYWYRQSLGQGLEFLIYFQGNSAPDKSGLPSDRFSAERTGGSVSTLTIQRTQQEDSAVYLCASSPGQGRDGYTFGSGTRLTVV.

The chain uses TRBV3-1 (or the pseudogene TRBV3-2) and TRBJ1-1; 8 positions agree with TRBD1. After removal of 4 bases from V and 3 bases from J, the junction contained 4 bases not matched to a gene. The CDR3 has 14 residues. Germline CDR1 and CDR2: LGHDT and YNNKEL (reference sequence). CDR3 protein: CASSLTGGYTEAFF. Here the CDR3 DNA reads TGTGCCAGCAGCCTTACAGGGGGATACACTGAAGCTTTCTTT.

The CDR3 DNA reads TGTGCCATCAGTGACCAACCGGACAATTACGAGCAGTACTTC. It encodes CAISDQPDNYEQYF. This sequence joins TRBV10-3 and TRBJ2-7; tentatively, D is TRBD1 (5 bases). Trimming removed 3 bases from V and 4 bases from J, with 13 bases in between. Per the germline V gene, CDR1 is ENHRY and CDR2 is SYGVKD. The CDR3 contains 14 residues.

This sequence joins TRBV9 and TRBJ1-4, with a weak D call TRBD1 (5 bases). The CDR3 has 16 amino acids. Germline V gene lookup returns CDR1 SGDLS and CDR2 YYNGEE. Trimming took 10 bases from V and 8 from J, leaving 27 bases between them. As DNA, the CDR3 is TGTGCCCCCCGGGGGGGAAGGGACGGGGAGGGCGAAAAACTGTTTTTT. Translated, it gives CAPRGGRDGEGEKLFF.

The CDR3: CASSLPPGGVSSYNEQFF. The CDR3, as DNA: TGTGCCAGCAGCTTACCCCCAGGGGGCGTTAGTTCCTACAATGAGCAGTTCTTC. The chain joins TRBV7-9 to TRBJ2-1; TRBD1 matches at 8 bases. The junction had 10 bases not matched to a gene; V was cut back by 2 bases and J by 1 base. CDR1 is SEHNR, CDR2 FQNEAQ, per germline (reference sequence). This CDR3 has 18 residues.

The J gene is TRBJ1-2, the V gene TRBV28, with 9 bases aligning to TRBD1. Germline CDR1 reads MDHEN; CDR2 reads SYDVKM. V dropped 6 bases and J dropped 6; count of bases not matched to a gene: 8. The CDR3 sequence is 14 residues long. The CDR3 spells CASSYTGGTDGYTF. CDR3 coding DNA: TGTGCCAGCAGCTACACAGGGGGCACGGATGGCTACACCTTC.

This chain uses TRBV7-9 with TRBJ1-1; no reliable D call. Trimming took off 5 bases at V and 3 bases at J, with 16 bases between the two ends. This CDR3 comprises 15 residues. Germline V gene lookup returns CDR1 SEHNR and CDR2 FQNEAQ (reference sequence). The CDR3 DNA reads TGTGCCAGCAGCCCGCCGGTGGGTATTCACACTGAAGCTTTCTTT. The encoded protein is CASSPPVGIHTEAFF.

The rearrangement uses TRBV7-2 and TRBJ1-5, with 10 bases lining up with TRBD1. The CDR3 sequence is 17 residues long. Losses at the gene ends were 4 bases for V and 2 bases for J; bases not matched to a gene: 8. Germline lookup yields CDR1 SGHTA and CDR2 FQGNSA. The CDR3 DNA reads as TGTGCCAGCAGCTCGGGACAGGGGACGAGAGGCAATCAGCCCCAGCATTTT. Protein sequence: CASSSGQGTRGNQPQHF.

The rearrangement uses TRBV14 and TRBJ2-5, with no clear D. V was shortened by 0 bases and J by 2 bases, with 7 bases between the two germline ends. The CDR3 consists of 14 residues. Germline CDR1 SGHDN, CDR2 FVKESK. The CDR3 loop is CASSQDLIQETQYF. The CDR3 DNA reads TGTGCCAGCAGCCAAGATCTAATACAAGAGACCCAGTACTTC.

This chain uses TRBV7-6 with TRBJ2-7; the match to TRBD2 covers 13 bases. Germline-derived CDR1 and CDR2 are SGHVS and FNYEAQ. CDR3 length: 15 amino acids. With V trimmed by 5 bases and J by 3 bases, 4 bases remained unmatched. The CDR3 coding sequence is TGTGCCAGCAGCGTACTAGCGGGGGGGCGCTACGAGCAGTACTTC. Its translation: CASSVLAGGRYEQYF.

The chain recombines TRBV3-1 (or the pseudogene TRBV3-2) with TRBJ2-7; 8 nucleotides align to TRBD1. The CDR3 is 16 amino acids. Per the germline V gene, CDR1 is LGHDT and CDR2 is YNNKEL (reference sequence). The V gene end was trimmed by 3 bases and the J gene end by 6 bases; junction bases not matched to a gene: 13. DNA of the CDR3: TGTGCCAGCAGCCAGAAGGGCGAGTTCAGGGGGCGCGAGCAGTACTTC. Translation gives CASSQKGEFRGREQYF.

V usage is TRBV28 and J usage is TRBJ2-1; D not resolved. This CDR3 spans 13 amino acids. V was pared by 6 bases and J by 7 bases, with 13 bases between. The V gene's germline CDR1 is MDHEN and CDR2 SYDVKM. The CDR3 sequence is CASSPLDGNEQFF. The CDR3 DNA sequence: TGTGCCAGCAGCCCCCTGGACGGTAATGAGCAGTTCTTC.

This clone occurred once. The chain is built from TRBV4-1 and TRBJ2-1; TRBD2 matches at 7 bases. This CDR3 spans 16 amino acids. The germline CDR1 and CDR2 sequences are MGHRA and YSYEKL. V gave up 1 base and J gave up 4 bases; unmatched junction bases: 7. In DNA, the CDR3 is TGCGCCAGCAGCCAAGGTGCGGCTAGCGGATACAATGAGCAGTTCTTC. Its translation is CASSQGAASGYNEQFF.

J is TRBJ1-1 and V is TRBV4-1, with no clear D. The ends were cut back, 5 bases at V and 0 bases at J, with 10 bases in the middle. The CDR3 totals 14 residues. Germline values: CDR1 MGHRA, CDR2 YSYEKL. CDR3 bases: TGCGCCAGCAGCTACACGAGCCTGAACACTGAAGCTTTCTTT. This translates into CASSYTSLNTEAFF.

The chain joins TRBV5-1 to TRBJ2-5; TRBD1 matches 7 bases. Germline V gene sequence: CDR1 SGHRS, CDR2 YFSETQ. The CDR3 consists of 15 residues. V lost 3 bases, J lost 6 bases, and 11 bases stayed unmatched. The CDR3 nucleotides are TGCGCCAGCAGCTCCCGGGACAGTGGCAGGAAGACCCAGTACTTC. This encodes CASSSRDSGRKTQYF.

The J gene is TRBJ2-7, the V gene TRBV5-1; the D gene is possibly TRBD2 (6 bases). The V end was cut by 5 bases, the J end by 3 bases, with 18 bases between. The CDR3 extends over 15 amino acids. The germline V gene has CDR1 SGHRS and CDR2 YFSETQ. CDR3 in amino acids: CASRASVPGSYEQYF. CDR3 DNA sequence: TGCGCCAGCAGGGCTAGCGTTCCGGGGAGCTACGAGCAGTACTTC.

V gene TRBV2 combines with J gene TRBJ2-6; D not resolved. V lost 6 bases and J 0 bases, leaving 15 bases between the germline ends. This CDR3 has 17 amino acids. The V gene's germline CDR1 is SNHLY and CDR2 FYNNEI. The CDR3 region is CASRRTEYRSGANVLTF. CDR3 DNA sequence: TGTGCCAGCAGACGGACGGAGTACCGCTCTGGGGCCAACGTCCTGACTTTC. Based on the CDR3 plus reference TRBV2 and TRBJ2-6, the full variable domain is EPEVTQTPSHQVTQMGQEVILRCVPISNHLYFYWYRQILGQKVEFLVSFYNNEISEKSEIFDDQFSVERPDGSNFTLKIRSTKLEDSAMYFCASRRTEYRSGANVLTFGAGSRLTVL.

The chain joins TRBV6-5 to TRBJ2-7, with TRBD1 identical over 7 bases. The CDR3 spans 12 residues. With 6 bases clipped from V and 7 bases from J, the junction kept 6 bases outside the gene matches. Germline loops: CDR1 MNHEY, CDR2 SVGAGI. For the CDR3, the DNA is TGTGCCAGCAGCCCCGACAGGGTTGAGCAGTACTTC. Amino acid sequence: CASSPDRVEQYF.